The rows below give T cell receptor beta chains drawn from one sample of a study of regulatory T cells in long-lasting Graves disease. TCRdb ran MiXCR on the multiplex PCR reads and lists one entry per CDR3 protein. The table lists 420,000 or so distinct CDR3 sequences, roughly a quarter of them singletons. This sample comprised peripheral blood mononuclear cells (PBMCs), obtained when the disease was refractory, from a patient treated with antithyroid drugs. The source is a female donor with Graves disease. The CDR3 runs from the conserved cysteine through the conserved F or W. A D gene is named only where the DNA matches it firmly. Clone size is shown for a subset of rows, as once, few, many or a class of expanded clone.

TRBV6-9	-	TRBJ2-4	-	TGTGCCAGCGGTTCACCCGGGACAGCCAAAAACATTCAGTACTTC	CASGSPGTAKNIQYF
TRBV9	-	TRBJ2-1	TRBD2	TGTGCCAGCAGCGTAGAATCTAGCGGGAGTGCTGAGCAGTTCTTC	CASSVESSGSAEQFF
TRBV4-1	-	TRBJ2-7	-	TGCGCCAGCAGCCAAGTAACGGGGGGCGGCTACGAGCAGTACTTC	CASSQVTGGGYEQYF
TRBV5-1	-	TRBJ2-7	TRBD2	TGCGCCAGCAGCGAGGGACTAGCGGGAGGTCACGAGCAGTACTTC	CASSEGLAGGHEQYF
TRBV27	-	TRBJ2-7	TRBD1	TGTGCCAGCAGTCTAAGGGGACAGGGTCTCGAGCAGTACTTC	CASSLRGQGLEQYF
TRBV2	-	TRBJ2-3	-	TGTGCCAGCAGTGGAGAGGCTGCAGCGGGAGATACGCAGTATTTT	CASSGEAAAGDTQYF
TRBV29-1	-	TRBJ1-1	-	TGCAGCGTTGAAGTGAACACTGAAGCTTTCTTT	CSVEVNTEAFF
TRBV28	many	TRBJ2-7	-	TGTGCCAGCAGTTTACAATACAGGGACGTCTCCTACGAGCAGTACTTC	CASSLQYRDVSYEQYF
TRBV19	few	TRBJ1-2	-	TGTGCCAGTAGGATAACCCTCGGGGCGGGCTATGGCTACACCTTC	CASRITLGAGYGYTF
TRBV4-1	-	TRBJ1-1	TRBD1	TGCGCCAGCAGCCAAGCGTCAGGGGGTTTCACTGAAGCTTTCTTT	CASSQASGGFTEAFF
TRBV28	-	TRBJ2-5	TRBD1	TGTGCCAGCCAGGGTGACAGGGAAGACCAAGAGACCCAGTACTTC	CASQGDREDQETQYF
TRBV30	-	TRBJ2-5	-	TGTGCCTGGAGTGTACAGGAGACCCAGTACTTC	CAWSVQETQYF
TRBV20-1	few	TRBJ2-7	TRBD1	TGCAGTGCGCCGGGACAGGGCTGGGAGCAGTACTTC	CSAPGQGWEQYF
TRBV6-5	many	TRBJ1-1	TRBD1	TGTGCCAGCAGTTACAGGGGGCGAGGCACTGAAGCTTTCTTT	CASSYRGRGTEAFF
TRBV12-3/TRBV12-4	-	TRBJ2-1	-	TGTGCCAGCAGTCTCCTCCTTAGGGGCGGCAGGAAGTCCTACAATGAGCAGTTCTTC	CASSLLLRGGRKSYNEQFF
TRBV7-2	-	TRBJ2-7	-	TGTGCCAGCAGCAGAACAGGACCTTCCTACGAGCAGTACTTC	CASSRTGPSYEQYF
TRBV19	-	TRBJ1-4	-	TGTGCCAGTAGTATAGGTCGGCTTGAACTGTTTTTT	CASSIGRLELFF
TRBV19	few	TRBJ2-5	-	TGTGCCAGTAGCCAGGGTACGTGGACCCAGTACTTC	CASSQGTWTQYF
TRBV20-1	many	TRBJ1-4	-	TGCAGCGCTAGTCGGGGAACTAATGAAAAACTGTTTTTT	CSASRGTNEKLFF
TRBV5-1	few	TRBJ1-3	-	TGCGCCAGCAAAATCGGGGCATCCTCTGGAAACACCATATATTTT	CASKIGASSGNTIYF
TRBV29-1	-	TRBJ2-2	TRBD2	TGCTGCGTTTGGGGGGGAAAGAACACCGGGGAGCTGCTTTTT	CCVWGGKNTGELLF
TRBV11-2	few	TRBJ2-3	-	TGTGCCAGCAGCTTAGTCGAGGGAGGCACAGATACGCAGTATTTT	CASSLVEGGTDTQYF
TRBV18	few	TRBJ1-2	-	TGTGCCAGCTCAGACACAGGGACGGCTGGCTACACCTTC	CASSDTGTAGYTF
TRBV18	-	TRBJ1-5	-	TGTGCCAGCTCACCGGGGCAGTTCAATCAGCCCCAGCATTTT	CASSPGQFNQPQHF
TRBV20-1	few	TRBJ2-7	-	TGCAGTGCTAGAGATCGGGTGGCAGGGAGTGACGAGCAGTACTTC	CSARDRVAGSDEQYF
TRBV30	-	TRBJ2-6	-	TGTGCCTGGCGACCAAAAAGGGCGGCCGGGGCCAACGTCCTGACTTTC	CAWRPKRAAGANVLTF
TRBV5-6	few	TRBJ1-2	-	TGTGCCAGCAGCTTGCCCCAGCCGACTAACTATGGCTACACCTTC	CASSLPQPTNYGYTF
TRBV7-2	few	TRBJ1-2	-	TGTGCCAGCAGCTTGGCCCCAGGGGCCGGTTATGGCTACACCTTC	CASSLAPGAGYGYTF
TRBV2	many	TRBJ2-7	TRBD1	TGTGCCAGCAGGGACAGGACCTACGAGCAGTACTTC	CASRDRTYEQYF